This TCR beta chain comes out of a study of neurological immune-mediated disorders. Across the study: Multiple sclerosis patients numbered some 34, with approximately 31 relapsing-remitting and 3 secondary progressive. Study-wide results and caveats: HTLV-1-associated myelopathy had the most TCR clonal expansion, and multiple sclerosis had the least, less than healthy controls. The expanded clones of different subjects shared no CDR3 amino acid sequences (suggesting private repertoires in all groups).

Ten or more counts support this clonotype. Its antigen is not known. The V and J ends lost 5 bases and 3 bases, in that order; junction bases with no gene match: 2. Germline CDR1 MNHEY, CDR2 SVGAGI. The CDR3 covers 14 residues. Unsorted libraries were generated from 2 million PBMCs. These cells had been stored in RNAlater at -80 C. MiXCR was run by TCRdb on the 5' RACE reads, yielding one entry per CDR3 protein. The data hold around 64,000 distinct CDR3 sequences, with more than 3% observed a single time. The clonotype was recovered from a woman aged 50 to 65 with multiple sclerosis. V is TRBV6-5 and J is TRBJ1-5; 9 bases agree with TRBD1. Sample: PBMCs. The CDR3 DNA reads as TGTGCCAGCAGTCGGACAGGGGACAATCAGCCCCAGCATTTT. Its translation: CASSRTGDNQPQHF.